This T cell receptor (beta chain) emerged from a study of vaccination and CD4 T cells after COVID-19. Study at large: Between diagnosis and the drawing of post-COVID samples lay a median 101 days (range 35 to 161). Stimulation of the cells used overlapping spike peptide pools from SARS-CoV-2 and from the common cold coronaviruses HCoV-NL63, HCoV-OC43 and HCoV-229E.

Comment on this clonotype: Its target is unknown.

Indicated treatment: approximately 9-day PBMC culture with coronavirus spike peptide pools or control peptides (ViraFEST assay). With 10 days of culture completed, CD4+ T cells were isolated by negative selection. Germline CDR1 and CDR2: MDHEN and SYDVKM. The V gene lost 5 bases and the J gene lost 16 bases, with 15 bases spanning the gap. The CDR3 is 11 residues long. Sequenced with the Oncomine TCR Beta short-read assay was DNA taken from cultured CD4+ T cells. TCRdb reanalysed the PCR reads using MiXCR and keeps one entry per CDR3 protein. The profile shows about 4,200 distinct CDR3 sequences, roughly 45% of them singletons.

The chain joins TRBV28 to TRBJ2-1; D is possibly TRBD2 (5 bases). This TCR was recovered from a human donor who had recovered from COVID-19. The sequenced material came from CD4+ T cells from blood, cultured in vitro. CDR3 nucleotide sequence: TGTGCCAGCAGTCACCGGGGTCCTCACTTCTTC. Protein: CASSHRGPHFF.